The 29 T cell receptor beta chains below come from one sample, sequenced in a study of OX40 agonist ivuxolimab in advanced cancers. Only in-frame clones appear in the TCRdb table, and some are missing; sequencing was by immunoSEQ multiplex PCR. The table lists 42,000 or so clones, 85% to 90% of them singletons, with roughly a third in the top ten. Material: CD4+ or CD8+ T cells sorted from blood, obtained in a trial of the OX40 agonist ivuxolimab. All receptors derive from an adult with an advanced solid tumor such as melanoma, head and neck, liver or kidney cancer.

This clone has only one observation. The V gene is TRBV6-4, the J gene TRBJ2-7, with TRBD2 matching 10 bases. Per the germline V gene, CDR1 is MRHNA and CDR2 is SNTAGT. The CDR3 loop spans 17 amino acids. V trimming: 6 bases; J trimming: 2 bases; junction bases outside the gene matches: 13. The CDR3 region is CASSTGLAGVPPYEQYF. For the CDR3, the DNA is TGTGCCAGCAGCACAGGGCTAGCGGGAGTCCCACCCTACGAGCAGTACTTC.

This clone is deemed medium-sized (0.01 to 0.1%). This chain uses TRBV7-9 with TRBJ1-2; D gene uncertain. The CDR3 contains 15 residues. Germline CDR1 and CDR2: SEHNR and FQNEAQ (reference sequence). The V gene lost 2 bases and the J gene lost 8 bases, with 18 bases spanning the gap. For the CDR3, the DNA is TGTGCCAGCAGCTTAATGTCCTCTGGGGTTTGGGGCTACACCTTC. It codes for CASSLMSSGVWGYTF. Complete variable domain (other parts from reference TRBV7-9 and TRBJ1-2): DTGVSQNPRHKITKRGQNVTFRCDPISEHNRLYWYRQTLGQGPEFLTYFQNEAQLEKSRLLSDRFSAERPKGSFSTLEIQRTEQGDSAMYLCASSLMSSGVWGYTFGSGTRLTVV.

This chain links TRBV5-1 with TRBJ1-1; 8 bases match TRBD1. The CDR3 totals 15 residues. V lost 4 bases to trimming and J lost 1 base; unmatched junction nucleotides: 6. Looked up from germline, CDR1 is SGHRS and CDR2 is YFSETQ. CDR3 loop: CASSRTGNENTEAFF. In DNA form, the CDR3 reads TGCGCCAGCAGCAGGACAGGGAATGAGAACACTGAAGCTTTCTTT.

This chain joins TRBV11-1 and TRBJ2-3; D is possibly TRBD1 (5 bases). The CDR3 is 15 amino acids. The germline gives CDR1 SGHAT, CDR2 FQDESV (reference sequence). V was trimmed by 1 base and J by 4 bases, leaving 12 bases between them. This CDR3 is CASSLEQTGADTQYF. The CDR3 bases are TGTGCCAGCAGCTTAGAACAAACAGGAGCAGATACGCAGTATTTT.

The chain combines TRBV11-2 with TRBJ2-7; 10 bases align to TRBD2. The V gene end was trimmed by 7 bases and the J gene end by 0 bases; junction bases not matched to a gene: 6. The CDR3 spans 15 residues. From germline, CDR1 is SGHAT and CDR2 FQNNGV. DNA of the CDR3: TGTGCCAGCAAGACGACTAGCGGGTTCTCCTACGAGCAGTACTTC. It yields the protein CASKTTSGFSYEQYF.

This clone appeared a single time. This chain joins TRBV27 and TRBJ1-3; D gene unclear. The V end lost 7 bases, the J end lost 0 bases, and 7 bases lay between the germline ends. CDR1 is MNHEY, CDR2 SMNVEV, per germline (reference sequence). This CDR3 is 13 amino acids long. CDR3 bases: TGTGCCAGCATGGCCCTCTCTGGAAACACCATATATTTT. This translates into CASMALSGNTIYF.

The CDR3 nucleotides are TGTGCCAGCAGCCCCTCCCGTTTCGAGCAGTACTTC. Protein: CASSPSRFEQYF. V is TRBV6-6 and J is TRBJ2-7; no definite D call. This CDR3 contains 12 residues. Trimming removed 6 bases at V and 6 bases at J, with 12 bases between. Germline V CDR1 and CDR2: MNHNY, SVGAGI (reference sequence).

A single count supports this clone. The CDR3 DNA reads as TGTGCCAGCAGTGAATTGCCAGGGGGCGGCAATCAGCCCCAGCATTTT. Translating gives CASSELPGGGNQPQHF. This chain links TRBV6-1 with TRBJ1-5; 8 bases are a match to TRBD1. Germline-derived CDR1 and CDR2 are MNHNS and SASEGT. Trimming removed 2 bases from V and 2 bases from J; junction bases left unmatched: 5. CDR3 length: 16 residues.

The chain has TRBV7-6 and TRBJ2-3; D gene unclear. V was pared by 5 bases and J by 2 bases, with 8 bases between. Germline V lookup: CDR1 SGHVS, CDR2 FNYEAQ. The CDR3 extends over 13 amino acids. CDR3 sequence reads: CASSPTITDTQYF. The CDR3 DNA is TGTGCCAGCAGCCCTACAATCACAGATACGCAGTATTTT.

Written as DNA, the CDR3 is TGTGCCAGCAGTTCACCCCTAGCGGGGGAACACAATGAGCAGTTCTTC. It is translated as CASSSPLAGEHNEQFF. The rearrangement links TRBV7-9 to TRBJ2-1; 10 positions agree with TRBD2. From germline, CDR1 is SEHNR and CDR2 FQNEAQ (reference sequence). J lost 5 bases, V lost 6 bases, and 10 bases had no gene match. The CDR3 consists of 16 residues.

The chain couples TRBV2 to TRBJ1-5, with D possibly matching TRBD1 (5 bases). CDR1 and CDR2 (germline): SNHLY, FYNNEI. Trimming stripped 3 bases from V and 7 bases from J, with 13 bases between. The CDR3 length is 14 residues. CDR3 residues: CASSEGGYWQPQHF. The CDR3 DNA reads TGTGCCAGCAGTGAGGGGGGGTATTGGCAGCCCCAGCATTTT.

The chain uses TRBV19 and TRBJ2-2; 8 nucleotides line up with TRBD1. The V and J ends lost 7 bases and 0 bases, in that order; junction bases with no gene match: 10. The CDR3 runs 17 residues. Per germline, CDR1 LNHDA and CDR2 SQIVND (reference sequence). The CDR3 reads CASKKTGAPSNTGELFF. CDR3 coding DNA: TGTGCCAGTAAAAAGACAGGGGCGCCTTCGAACACCGGGGAGCTGTTTTTT.

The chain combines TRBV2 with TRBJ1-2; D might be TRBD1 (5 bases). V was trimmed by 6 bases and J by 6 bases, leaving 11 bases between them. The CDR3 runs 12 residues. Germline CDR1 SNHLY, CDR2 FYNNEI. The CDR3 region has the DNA TGTGCCAGCAGGCTAGGGACGGATGGCTACACCTTC. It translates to CASRLGTDGYTF.

Here the CDR3 reads CASSQNHGYGYTF. Here the CDR3 DNA reads TGTGCCAGCAGCCAAAATCACGGCTATGGCTACACCTTC. The gene calls are TRBV14 and TRBJ1-2; D is undetermined. Per the germline V gene, CDR1 is SGHDN and CDR2 is FVKESK. V dropped 2 bases and J dropped 4 bases, with 8 bases sitting between them. The CDR3 extends over 13 amino acids.

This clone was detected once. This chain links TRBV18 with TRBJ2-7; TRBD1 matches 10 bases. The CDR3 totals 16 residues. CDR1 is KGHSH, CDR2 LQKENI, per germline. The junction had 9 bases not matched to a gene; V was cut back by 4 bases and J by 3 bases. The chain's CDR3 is CASSRPPGQGFYEQYF. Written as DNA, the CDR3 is TGTGCCAGCTCACGTCCGCCGGGACAGGGGTTCTACGAGCAGTACTTC.

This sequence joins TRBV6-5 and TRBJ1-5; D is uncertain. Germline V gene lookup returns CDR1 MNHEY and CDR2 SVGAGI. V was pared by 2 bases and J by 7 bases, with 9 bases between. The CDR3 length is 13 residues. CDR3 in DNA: TGTGCCAGCAGTTACGGTGGCGCACAGCCCCAGCATTTT. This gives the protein CASSYGGAQPQHF.

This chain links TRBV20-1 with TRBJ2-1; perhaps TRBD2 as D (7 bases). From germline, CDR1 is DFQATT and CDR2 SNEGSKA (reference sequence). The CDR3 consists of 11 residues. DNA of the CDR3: TGCAGCGGACGCGAGGGGGAGGGCCTATTCTTC. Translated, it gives CSGREGEGLFF.

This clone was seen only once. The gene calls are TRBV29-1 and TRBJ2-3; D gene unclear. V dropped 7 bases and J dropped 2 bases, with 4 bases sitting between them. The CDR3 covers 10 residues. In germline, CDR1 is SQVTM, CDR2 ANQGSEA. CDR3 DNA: TGCAGCGCTATCACAGATACGCAGTATTTT. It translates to CSAITDTQYF.

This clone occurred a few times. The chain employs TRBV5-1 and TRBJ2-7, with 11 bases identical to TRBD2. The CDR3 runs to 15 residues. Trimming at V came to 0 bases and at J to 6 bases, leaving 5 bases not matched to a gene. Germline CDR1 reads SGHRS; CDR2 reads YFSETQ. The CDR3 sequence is CASSLVLAGEGEQYF. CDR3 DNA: TGCGCCAGCAGCTTGGTACTAGCGGGAGAAGGCGAGCAGTACTTC.

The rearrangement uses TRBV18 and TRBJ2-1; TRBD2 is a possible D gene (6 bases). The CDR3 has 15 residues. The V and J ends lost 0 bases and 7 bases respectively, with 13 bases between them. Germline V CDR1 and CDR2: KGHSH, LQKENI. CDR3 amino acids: CASSPPSGEGNEQFF. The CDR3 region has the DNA TGTGCCAGCTCACCACCGTCGGGAGAGGGTAATGAGCAGTTCTTC.

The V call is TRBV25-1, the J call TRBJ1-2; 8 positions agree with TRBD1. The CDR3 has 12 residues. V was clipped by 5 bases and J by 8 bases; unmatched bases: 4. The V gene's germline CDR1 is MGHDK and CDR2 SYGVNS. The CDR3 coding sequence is TGTGCCAGCAGTCAGGGGGCACGGGGCTACACCTTC. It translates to CASSQGARGYTF.

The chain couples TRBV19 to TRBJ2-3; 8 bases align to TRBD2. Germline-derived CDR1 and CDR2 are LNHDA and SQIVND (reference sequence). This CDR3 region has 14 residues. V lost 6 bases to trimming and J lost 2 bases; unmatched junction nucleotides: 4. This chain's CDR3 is CASRGLAPTDTQYF. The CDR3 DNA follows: TGTGCCAGTAGAGGACTAGCCCCCACAGATACGCAGTATTTT.

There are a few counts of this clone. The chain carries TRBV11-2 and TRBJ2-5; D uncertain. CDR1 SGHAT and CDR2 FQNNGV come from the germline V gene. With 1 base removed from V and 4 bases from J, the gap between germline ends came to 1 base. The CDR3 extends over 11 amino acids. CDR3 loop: CASSLGETQYF. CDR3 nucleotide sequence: TGTGCCAGCAGCTTAGGAGAGACCCAGTACTTC.

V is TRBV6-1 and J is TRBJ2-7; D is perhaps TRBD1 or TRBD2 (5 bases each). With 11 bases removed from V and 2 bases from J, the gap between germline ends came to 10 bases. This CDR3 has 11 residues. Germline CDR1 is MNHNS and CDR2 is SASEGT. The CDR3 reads CAARGAYEQYF. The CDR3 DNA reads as TGTGCCGCTAGAGGGGCCTACGAGCAGTACTTC.

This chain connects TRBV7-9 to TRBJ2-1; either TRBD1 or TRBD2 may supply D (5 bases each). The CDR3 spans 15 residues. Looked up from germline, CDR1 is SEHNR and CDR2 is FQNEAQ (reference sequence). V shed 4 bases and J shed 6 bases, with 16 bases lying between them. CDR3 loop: CASSSAGTVTNEQFF. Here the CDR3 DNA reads TGTGCCAGCAGCTCGGCCGGGACGGTGACCAATGAGCAGTTCTTC.

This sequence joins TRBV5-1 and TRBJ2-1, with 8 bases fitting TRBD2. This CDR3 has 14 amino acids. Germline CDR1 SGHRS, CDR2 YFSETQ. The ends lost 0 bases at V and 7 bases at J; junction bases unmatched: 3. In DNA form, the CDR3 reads TGCGCCAGCAGCTTGGCGGGGGGGCCGAATGAGCAGTTCTTC. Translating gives CASSLAGGPNEQFF.

CDR3 bases: TGTGCCAGTAGACAACGGACAGGCGGCTATGGCTACACCTTC. Translating it yields CASRQRTGGYGYTF. The V call is TRBV19, the J call TRBJ1-2; 7 nucleotides match TRBD1. The junction had 8 bases not matched to a gene; V was cut back by 6 bases and J by 4 bases. The germline V gene encodes CDR1 LNHDA and CDR2 SQIVND (reference sequence). The CDR3 spans 14 residues.

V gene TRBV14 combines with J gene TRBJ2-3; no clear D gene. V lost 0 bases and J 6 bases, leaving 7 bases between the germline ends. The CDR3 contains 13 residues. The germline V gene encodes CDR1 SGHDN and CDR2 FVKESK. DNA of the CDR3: TGTGCCAGCAGCCAAGATCCGGGCGATACGCAGTATTTT. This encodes CASSQDPGDTQYF.

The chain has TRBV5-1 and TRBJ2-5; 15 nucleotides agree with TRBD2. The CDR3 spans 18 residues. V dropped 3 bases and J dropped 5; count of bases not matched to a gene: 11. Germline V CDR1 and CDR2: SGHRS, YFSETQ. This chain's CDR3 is CASSSSPGLAGGGETQYF. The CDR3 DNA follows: TGCGCCAGCAGCTCATCACCGGGACTAGCGGGGGGCGGTGAGACCCAGTACTTC.